This T cell receptor (beta chain) stems from a study of tumor-infiltrating lymphocytes in localized non-small cell lung cancer. Study-level information: Several tumor histologies, both smoking statuses, and some post-neoadjuvant chemotherapy samples were included.

Method: immunoSEQ multiplex PCR; TCRdb's copy keeps in-frame clones and lacks some. The table has more than 12,000 clones, around 70% seen once. V shed 1 base, J shed 3 bases, and the junction held 0 bases outside the gene matches. The germline gives CDR1 LGHNA, CDR2 YNFKEQ. The CDR3 contains 14 residues. V usage is TRBV4-2 and J usage is TRBJ1-2; 9 bases match TRBD1. Sequencing used uninvolved lung tissue not adjacent to the tumor. The source is a human donor with non-small cell lung cancer. CDR3: CASSQGDRDYGYTF. Written as DNA, the CDR3 is TGTGCCAGCAGCCAAGGGGACAGGGACTATGGCTACACCTTC.